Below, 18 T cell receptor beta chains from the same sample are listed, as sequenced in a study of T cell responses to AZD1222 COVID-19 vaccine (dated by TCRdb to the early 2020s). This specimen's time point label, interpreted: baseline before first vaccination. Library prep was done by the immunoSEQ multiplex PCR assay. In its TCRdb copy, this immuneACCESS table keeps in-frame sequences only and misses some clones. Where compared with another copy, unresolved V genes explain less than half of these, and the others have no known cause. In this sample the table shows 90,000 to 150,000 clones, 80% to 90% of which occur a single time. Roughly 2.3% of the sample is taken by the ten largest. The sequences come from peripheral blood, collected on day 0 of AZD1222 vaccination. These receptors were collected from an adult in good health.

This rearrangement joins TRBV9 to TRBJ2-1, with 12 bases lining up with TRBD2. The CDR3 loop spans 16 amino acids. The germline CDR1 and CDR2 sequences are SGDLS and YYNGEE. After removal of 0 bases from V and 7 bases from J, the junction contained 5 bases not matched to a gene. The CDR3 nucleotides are TGTGCCAGCAGCGTAGATGGACTAGCGGGAAGGAATGAGCAGTTCTTC. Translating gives CASSVDGLAGRNEQFF.

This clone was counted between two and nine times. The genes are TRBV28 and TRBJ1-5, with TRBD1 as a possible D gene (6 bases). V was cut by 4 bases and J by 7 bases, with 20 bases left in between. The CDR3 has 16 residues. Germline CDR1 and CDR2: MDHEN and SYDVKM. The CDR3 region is CASSSHKGGAYQPQHF. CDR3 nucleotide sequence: TGTGCCAGCAGTTCCCACAAGGGGGGCGCCTACCAGCCCCAGCATTTT.

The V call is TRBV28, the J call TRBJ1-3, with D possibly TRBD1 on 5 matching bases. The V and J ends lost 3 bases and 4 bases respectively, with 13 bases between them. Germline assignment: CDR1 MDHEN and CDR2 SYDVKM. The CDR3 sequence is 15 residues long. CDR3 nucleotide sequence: TGTGCCAGCAGTTTCCTCGGAGGGGCGGGAAACACCATATATTTT. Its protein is CASSFLGGAGNTIYF.

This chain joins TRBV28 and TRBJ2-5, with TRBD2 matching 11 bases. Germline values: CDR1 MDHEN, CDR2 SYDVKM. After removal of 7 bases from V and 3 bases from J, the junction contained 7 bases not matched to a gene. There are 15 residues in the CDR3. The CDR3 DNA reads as TGTGCCAGCATAATGGGGGGACTAGCGGAAGAGACCCAGTACTTC. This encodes CASIMGGLAEETQYF.

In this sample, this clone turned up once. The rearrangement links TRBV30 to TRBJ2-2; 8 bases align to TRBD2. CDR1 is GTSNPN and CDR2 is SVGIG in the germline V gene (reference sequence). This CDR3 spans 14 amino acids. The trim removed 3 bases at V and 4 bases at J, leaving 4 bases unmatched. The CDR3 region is CAWSGRATTGELFF. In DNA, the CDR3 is TGTGCCTGGAGCGGGAGGGCAACCACCGGGGAGCTGTTTTTT.

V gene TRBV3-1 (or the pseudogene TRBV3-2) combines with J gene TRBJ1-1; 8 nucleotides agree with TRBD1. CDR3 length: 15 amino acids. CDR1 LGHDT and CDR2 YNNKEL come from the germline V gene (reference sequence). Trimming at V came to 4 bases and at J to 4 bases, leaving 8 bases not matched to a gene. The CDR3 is CASSLSGGLGTEAFF. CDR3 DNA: TGTGCCAGCAGCCTCTCAGGGGGCTTGGGCACTGAAGCTTTCTTT.

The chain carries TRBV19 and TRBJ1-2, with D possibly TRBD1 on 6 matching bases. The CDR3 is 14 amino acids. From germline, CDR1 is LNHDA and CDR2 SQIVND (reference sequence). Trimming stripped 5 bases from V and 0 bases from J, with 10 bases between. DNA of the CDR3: TGTGCCAGTAGTGTACAGGGTCCTAACTATGGCTACACCTTC. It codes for CASSVQGPNYGYTF.

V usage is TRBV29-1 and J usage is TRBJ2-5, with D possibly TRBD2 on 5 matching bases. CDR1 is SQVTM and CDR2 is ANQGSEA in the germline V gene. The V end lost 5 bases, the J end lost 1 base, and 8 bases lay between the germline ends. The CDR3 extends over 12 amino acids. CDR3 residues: CSVRESQETQYF. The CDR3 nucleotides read TGCAGCGTTCGGGAAAGCCAAGAGACCCAGTACTTC.

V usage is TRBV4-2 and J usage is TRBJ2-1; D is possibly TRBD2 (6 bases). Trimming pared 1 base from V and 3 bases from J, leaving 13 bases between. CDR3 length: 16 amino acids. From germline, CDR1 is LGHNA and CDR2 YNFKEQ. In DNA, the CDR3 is TGTGCCAGCAGCCAAGTTGCTAGCGCCAGCTACAATGAGCAGTTCTTC. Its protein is CASSQVASASYNEQFF.

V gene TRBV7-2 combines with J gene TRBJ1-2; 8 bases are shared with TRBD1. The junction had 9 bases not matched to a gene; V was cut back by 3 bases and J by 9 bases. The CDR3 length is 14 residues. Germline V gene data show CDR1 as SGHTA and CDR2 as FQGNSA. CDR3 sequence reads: CASSFPQGAQSYTF. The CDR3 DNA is TGTGCCAGCAGCTTCCCTCAGGGGGCGCAGAGCTACACCTTC.

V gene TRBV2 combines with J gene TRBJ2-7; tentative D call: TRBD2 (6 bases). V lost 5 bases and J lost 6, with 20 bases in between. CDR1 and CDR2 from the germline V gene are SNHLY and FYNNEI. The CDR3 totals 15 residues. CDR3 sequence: CASSSSGDRSAEQYF. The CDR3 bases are TGTGCCAGCAGTTCCTCGGGAGATCGAAGCGCCGAGCAGTACTTC.

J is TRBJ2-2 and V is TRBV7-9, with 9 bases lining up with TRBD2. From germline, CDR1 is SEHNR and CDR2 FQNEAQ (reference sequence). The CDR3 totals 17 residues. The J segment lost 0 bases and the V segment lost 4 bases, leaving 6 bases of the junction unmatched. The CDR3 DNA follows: TGTGCCAGCAGCTCGTCCTTAGCGGGAGCGAACACCGGGGAGCTGTTTTTT. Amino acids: CASSSSLAGANTGELFF.

The CDR3 nucleotides are TGTGCCAGCAGCCCCACGTACAGGCCTAACTATGGCTACACCTTC. Residues: CASSPTYRPNYGYTF. This chain uses TRBV3-1 (or the pseudogene TRBV3-2) with TRBJ1-2; D possibly corresponds to TRBD1 (5 bases). V lost 4 bases to trimming and J lost 0 bases, with 12 bases between them. The CDR3 sequence is 15 residues long. Germline lookup yields CDR1 LGHDT and CDR2 YNNKEL (reference sequence).

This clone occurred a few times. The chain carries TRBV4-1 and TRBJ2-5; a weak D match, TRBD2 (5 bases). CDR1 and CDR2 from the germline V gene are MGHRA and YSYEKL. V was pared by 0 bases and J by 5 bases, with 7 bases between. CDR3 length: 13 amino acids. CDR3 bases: TGCGCCAGCAGCCAAGAAAGGAGGGAGACCCAGTACTTC. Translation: CASSQERRETQYF.

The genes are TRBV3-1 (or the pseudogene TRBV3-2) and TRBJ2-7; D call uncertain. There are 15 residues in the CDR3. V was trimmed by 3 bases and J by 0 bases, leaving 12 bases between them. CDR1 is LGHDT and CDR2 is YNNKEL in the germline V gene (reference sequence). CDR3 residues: CASSQAPGLSYEQYF. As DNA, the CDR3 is TGTGCCAGCAGCCAGGCCCCCGGCCTCTCCTACGAGCAGTACTTC.

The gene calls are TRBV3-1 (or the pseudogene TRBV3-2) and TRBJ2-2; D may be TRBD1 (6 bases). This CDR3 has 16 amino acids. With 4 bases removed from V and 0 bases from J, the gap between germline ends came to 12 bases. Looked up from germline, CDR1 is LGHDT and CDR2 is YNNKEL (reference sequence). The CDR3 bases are TGTGCCAGCAGCCCAATCAGACAGGCGAACACCGGGGAGCTGTTTTTT. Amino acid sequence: CASSPIRQANTGELFF.

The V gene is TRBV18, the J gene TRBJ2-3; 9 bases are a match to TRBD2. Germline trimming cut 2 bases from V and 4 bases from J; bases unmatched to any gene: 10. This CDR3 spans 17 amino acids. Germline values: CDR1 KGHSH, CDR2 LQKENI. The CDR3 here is CASSPGVAGAQSDTQYF. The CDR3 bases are TGTGCCAGCTCACCAGGGGTAGCGGGAGCCCAATCAGATACGCAGTATTTT.

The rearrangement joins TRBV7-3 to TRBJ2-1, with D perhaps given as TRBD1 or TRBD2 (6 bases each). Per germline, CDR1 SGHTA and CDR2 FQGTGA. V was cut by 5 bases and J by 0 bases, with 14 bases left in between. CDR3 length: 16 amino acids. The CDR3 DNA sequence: TGTGCCAGCAGCACCGCCGGGGGCGCCTCCTACAATGAGCAGTTCTTC. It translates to CASSTAGGASYNEQFF.